Following are 9 T cell receptor beta chains from one sample sequenced in a study of shared clonotypes between healthy human individuals. Only in-frame clones appear in the TCRdb table, and some are missing; sequencing was by immunoSEQ multiplex PCR. The profile covers 2.5 million or so clones, with more than 90% appearing a single time and roughly 0.14% taken by the ten largest. Sequenced sample: naive CD4+ T cells sorted from blood. The subset denotes: CD45RA+ positively selected. The receptors shown here come from a man in his late teens or twenties in good health.

This clone was seen only once. CDR3 nucleotide sequence: TGTGCCAGCAGCTTATCCACAGGTGATGGCTACACCTTC. Translation gives CASSLSTGDGYTF. The chain combines TRBV7-9 with TRBJ1-2; the D gene is possibly TRBD1 (5 bases). The V end was cut by 2 bases, the J end by 6 bases, with 10 bases between. The CDR3 runs to 13 residues. The germline V gene has CDR1 SEHNR and CDR2 FQNEAQ (reference sequence).

The chain joins TRBV5-1 to TRBJ2-1; D is ambiguous. Germline CDR1 SGHRS, CDR2 YFSETQ. Deletions cut 0 bases from V and 4 bases from J, with 11 bases between. There are 15 residues in the CDR3. CDR3 nucleotides: TGCGCCAGCAGCTTGGGCCACCAGTCTTACAATGAGCAGTTCTTC. As protein: CASSLGHQSYNEQFF.

V gene TRBV5-1 combines with J gene TRBJ2-5; TRBD1 might be the D (5 bases). The germline V gene has CDR1 SGHRS and CDR2 YFSETQ. This CDR3 has 15 amino acids. V was clipped by 0 bases and J by 4 bases, with 13 bases between them. CDR3 amino acids: CASSLGTKRGETQYF. In DNA form, the CDR3 reads TGCGCCAGCAGCTTGGGGACAAAAAGGGGAGAGACCCAGTACTTC.

The chain employs TRBV6-1 and TRBJ2-1; 12 nucleotides agree with TRBD2. CDR3 size: 15 residues. Unmatched junction bases numbered 6, after V lost 6 bases and J lost 6 bases. The germline V gene has CDR1 MNHNS and CDR2 SASEGT. The CDR3, as DNA: TGTGCCAGCAGCCTAGGACTAGCGGGGTTCAATGAGCAGTTCTTC. It codes for CASSLGLAGFNEQFF.

The chain has TRBV13 and TRBJ2-3; D possibly corresponds to TRBD2 (6 bases). The germline gives CDR1 PRHDT, CDR2 FYEKMQ (reference sequence). V dropped 1 base and J dropped 5 bases, with 13 bases sitting between them. The CDR3 length is 15 residues. In DNA form, the CDR3 reads TGTGCCAGCAGCTTAGCGGGTAGCGGACTAGATACGCAGTATTTT. This gives the protein CASSLAGSGLDTQYF.

J is TRBJ2-7 and V is TRBV6-1; D could derive from TRBD1 or TRBD2 (5 bases each). Germline CDR1 is MNHNS and CDR2 is SASEGT. The CDR3 contains 15 residues. Trimming took 4 bases from V and 5 from J, leaving 18 bases between them. The CDR3 sequence is CASSVQTVGENEQYF. CDR3 coding DNA: TGTGCCAGCAGTGTTCAGACAGTGGGGGAGAACGAGCAGTACTTC.

This rearrangement joins TRBV19 to TRBJ1-1, with a possible D match to TRBD1 (6 bases). The CDR3 runs to 16 residues. V lost 1 base and J lost 0, with 12 bases in between. CDR1 and CDR2 from the germline V gene are LNHDA and SQIVND (reference sequence). CDR3 sequence (DNA): TGTGCCAGTAGTATAGGTGGGCAGGGGTTGAACACTGAAGCTTTCTTT. It encodes CASSIGGQGLNTEAFF.

CDR3 bases: TGTGCCAGCAGCCCCGGGACTAGCGGGAGGGCCTCGTACGAGCAGTACTTC. Amino acids: CASSPGTSGRASYEQYF. The J gene is TRBJ2-7, the V gene TRBV11-2; 16 bases fit TRBD2. The CDR3 length is 17 residues. V trimming: 5 bases; J trimming: 4 bases; junction bases outside the gene matches: 8. Per germline, CDR1 SGHAT and CDR2 FQNNGV.

The rearrangement uses TRBV7-2 and TRBJ2-5; D is possibly TRBD2 (5 bases). CDR3 size: 16 residues. Germline CDR1 reads SGHTA; CDR2 reads FQGNSA. V was clipped by 5 bases and J by 1 base, with 17 bases between them. The CDR3: CASSLVGSGIQETQYF. DNA of the CDR3: TGTGCCAGCAGCCTCGTTGGGAGTGGTATCCAAGAGACCCAGTACTTC.